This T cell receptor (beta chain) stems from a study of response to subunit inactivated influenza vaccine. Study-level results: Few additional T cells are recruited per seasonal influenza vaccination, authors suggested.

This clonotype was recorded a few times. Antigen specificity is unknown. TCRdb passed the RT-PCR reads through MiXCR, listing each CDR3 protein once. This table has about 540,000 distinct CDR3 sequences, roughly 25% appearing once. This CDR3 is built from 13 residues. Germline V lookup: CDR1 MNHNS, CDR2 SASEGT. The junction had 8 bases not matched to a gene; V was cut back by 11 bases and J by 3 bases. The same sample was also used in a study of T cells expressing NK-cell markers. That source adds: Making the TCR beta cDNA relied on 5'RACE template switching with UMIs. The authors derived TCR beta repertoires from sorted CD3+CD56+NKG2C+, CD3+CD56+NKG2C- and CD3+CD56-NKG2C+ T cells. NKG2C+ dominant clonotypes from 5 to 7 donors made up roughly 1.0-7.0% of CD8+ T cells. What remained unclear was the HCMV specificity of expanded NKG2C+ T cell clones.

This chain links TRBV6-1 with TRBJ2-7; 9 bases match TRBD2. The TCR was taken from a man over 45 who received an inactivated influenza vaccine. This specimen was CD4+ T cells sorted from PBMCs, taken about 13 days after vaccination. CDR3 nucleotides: TGTGCCCAGGGACTAGCCTCGATCTACGAGCAGTACTTC. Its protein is CAQGLASIYEQYF.